The present T cell receptor (beta chain) was sequenced within a study of T cell clonotyping in hematopoietic cell transplantation. Study conclusions and caveats: Recipient TCR diversity dropped after transplant; expanded clonotypes rose from day 30 to 180. No sorting was done, leaving CD4 and CD8 contributions mixed.

Profiled with immunoSEQ multiplex PCR; TCRdb holds only in-frame clones, not every one. The table includes roughly 30,000 clones, roughly nine tenths detected once. Germline V gene lookup returns CDR1 MNHEY and CDR2 SMNVEV (reference sequence). The CDR3 has 15 amino acids. Trimming shortened V by 0 bases and J by 3 bases, and 9 bases separated the two germline ends. With respect to this clone: No antigen is known for it.

Blood collection times were about day -28 and days 30, 100, 180 posttransplant. The sequenced sample was PBMCs, obtained 100 days after allogeneic stem cell transplant. The source is a female patient aged 45-65 years who had an allogeneic stem cell transplant from a related donor, so the T cells may come from the graft donor. Some clones in this sample may be carry-over from other donors' samples. This rearrangement joins TRBV27 to TRBJ2-1; D may be TRBD1 (5 bases). The CDR3: CASSLSFQGYNEQFF. DNA for the CDR3: TGTGCCAGCAGTTTATCTTTTCAGGGCTACAATGAGCAGTTCTTC.